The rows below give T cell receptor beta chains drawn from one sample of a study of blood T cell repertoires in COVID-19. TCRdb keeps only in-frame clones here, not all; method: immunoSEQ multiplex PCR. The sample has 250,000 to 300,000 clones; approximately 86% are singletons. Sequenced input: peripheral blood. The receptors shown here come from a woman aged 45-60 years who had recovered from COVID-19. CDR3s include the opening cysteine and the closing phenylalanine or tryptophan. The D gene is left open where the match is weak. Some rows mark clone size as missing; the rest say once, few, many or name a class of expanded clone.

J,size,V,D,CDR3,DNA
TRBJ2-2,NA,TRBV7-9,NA,CASSLGGAGSGELFF,TGTGCCAGCAGCTTAGGTGGGGCCGGATCGGGGGAGCTGTTTTTT
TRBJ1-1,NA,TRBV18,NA,CASSPSGGRFTEAFF,TGTGCCAGCTCACCATCGGGGGGCCGGTTCACTGAAGCTTTCTTT
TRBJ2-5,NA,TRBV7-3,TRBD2,CASSISGGAWETQYF,TGTGCCAGCAGCATTAGCGGGGGGGCCTGGGAGACCCAGTACTTC
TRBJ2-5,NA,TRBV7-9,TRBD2,CASSFRTSKQETQYF,TGTGCCAGCAGCTTTCGGACTAGTAAGCAAGAGACCCAGTACTTC
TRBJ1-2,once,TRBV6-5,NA,CASSWGVNYGYTF,TGTGCCAGCAGTTGGGGCGTTAACTATGGCTACACCTTC
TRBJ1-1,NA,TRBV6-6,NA,CASSYTGRKEAFF,TGTGCCAGCAGTTACACAGGGCGGAAGGAAGCTTTCTTT
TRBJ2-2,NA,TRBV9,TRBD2,CASSVGTSGIFRRGTGELFF,TGTGCCAGCAGCGTAGGGACTAGCGGGATCTTTCGACGTGGCACCGGGGAGCTGTTTTTT
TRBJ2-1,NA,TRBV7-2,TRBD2,CASSPRLAGANEQFF,TGTGCCAGCAGCCCGAGACTAGCGGGAGCCAATGAGCAGTTCTTC
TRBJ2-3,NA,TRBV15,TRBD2,CATSRRTSGTTDTQYF,TGTGCCACCAGCAGGAGGACTAGCGGGACCACAGATACGCAGTATTTT
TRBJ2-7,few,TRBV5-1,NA,CASSLNSPWAGEQYF,TGCGCCAGCAGCTTGAACAGTCCTTGGGCTGGCGAGCAGTACTTC
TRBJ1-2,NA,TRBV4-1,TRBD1,CASSHPGTDNYGYTF,TGCGCCAGCAGCCACCCCGGGACAGACAACTATGGCTACACCTTC
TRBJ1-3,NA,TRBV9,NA,CASGQTSGNTIYF,TGTGCCAGCGGACAGACCTCTGGAAACACCATATATTTT
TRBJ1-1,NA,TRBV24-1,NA,CATSGDSTEAFF,TGTGCCACCAGTGGGGACTCCACTGAAGCTTTCTTT
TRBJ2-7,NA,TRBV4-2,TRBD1,CASSQDEGTGGYEQYF,TGTGCCAGCAGCCAAGATGAGGGGACAGGGGGCTACGAGCAGTACTTC
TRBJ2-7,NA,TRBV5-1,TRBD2,CASSSSGSRYEQYF,TGCGCCAGCAGCTCTAGCGGGAGTCGGTACGAGCAGTACTTC
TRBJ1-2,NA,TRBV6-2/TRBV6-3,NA,CASSLGTSRSYGYTF,TGTGCCAGCAGCCTCGGGACATCTCGCTCCTATGGCTACACCTTC
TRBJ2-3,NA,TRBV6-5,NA,CASRGSGGIADTQYF,TGTGCCAGCAGGGGATCCGGGGGAATCGCAGATACGCAGTATTTT
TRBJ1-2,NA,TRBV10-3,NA,CAISGTQRYGYTF,TGTGCCATCAGCGGGACACAGCGGTATGGCTACACCTTC
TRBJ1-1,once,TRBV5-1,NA,CASSPGVNTEAFF,TGCGCCAGCAGCCCGGGGGTGAACACTGAAGCTTTCTTT
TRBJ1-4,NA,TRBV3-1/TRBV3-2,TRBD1,CASSPNRGTNEKLFF,TGTGCCAGCAGCCCAAACAGGGGAACTAATGAAAAACTGTTTTTT
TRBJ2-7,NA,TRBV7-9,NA,CASSPRGGAAYEQYF,TGTGCCAGCAGCCCCCGTGGGGGGGCAGCCTACGAGCAGTACTTC
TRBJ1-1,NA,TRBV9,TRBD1,CASSEIQGVSTEAFF,TGTGCCAGCAGCGAAATACAGGGGGTGAGCACTGAAGCTTTCTTT
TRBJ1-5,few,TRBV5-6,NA,CASSLSPGGQPQHF,TGTGCCAGCAGCTTGAGTCCGGGAGGTCAGCCCCAGCATTTT
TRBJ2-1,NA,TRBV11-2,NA,CASSKGGGPDNEQFF,TGTGCCAGCAGCAAGGGAGGGGGGCCCGACAATGAGCAGTTCTTC
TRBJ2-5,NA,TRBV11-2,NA,CASSSETSGTQYF,TGTGCCAGCAGCTCAGAAACTTCGGGGACCCAGTACTTC
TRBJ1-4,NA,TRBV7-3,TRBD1,CASSSTGQVGEKLFF,TGTGCCAGCAGCTCGACAGGACAGGTTGGTGAAAAACTGTTTTTT
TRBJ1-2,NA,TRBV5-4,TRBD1,CASSKNTGTDYGYTF,TGTGCCAGCAGCAAAAACACCGGGACAGACTATGGCTACACCTTC
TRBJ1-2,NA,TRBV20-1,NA,CSARGRESYTF,TGCAGTGCTAGAGGGAGGGAAAGCTACACCTTC
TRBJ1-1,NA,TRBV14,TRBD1,CASSRLDRGPEAFF,TGTGCCAGCAGCCGCCTTGACAGGGGGCCTGAAGCTTTCTTT
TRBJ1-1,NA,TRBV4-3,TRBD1,CASSQRNRGLTEAFF,TGCGCCAGCAGCCAACGCAACAGGGGTCTAACTGAAGCTTTCTTT
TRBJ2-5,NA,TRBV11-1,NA,CASSLVPYLQETQYF,TGTGCCAGCAGCTTAGTTCCCTACCTCCAAGAGACCCAGTACTTC
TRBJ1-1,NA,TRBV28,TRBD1,CASSLSTGDTEAFF,TGTGCCAGCAGTTTATCGACAGGGGACACTGAAGCTTTCTTT
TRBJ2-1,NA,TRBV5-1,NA,CASSLGGEQFF,TGCGCCAGCAGCTTAGGGGGTGAGCAGTTCTTC
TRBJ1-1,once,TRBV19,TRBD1,CASSRGTANTEAFF,TGTGCCAGTAGTAGAGGGACAGCTAACACTGAAGCTTTCTTT
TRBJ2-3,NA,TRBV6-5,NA,CASSADGGVADTQYF,TGTGCCAGCAGCGCCGACGGCGGAGTTGCTGATACGCAGTATTTT
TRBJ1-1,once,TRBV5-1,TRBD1,CASSPQGASNTEAFF,TGCGCCAGCAGCCCTCAGGGGGCCTCTAACACTGAAGCTTTCTTT
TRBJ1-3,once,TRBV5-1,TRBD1,CASSPRTGDGNTIYF,TGCGCCAGCAGCCCACGGACAGGGGACGGAAACACCATATATTTT
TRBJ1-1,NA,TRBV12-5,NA,CASGLWQGRTEAFF,TGTGCTAGTGGTTTGTGGCAGGGGCGCACTGAAGCTTTCTTT
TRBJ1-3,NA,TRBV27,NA,CAIVRGGNTIYF,TGTGCCATCGTACGGGGGGGAAACACCATATATTTT
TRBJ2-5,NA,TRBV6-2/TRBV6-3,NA,CASSYSSQTQYF,TGTGCCAGCAGTTACTCGAGCCAGACCCAGTACTTC
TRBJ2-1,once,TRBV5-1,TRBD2,CASSSLAGDYNEQFF,TGCGCCAGCAGCTCACTAGCGGGAGACTACAATGAGCAGTTCTTC
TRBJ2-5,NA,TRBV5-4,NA,CASSFDTAETQYF,TGTGCCAGCAGTTTCGACACGGCAGAGACCCAGTACTTC
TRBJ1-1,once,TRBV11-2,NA,CASSLVRGANTEAFF,TGTGCCAGCAGCTTAGTGCGGGGCGCGAACACTGAAGCTTTCTTT
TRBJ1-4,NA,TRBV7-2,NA,CASSLEGGGGNEKLFF,TGTGCCAGCAGCTTAGAGGGCGGGGGCGGTAATGAAAAACTGTTTTTT
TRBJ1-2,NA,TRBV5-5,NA,CASSFWDSHNYGYTF,TGTGCCAGCAGCTTCTGGGACTCACATAACTATGGCTACACCTTC
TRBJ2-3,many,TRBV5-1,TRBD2,CASRSRGGADTQYF,TGCGCCAGCAGATCCCGCGGGGGGGCAGATACGCAGTATTTT
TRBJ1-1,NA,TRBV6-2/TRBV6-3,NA,CASSYVSGQTEAFF,TGTGCCAGCAGTTACGTTTCAGGACAGACTGAAGCTTTCTTT
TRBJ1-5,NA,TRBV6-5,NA,CASRADSNQPQHF,TGTGCCAGCAGGGCGGATAGCAATCAGCCCCAGCATTTT
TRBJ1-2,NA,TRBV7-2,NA,CASSLWQGNGYTF,TGTGCCAGCAGCTTGTGGCAGGGTAATGGCTACACCTTC
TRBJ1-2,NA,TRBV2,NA,CASTYGGNYGYTF,TGTGCCAGCACCTATGGAGGGAACTATGGCTACACCTTC
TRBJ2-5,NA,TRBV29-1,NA,CSVEIGGAAQYF,TGCAGCGTTGAAATCGGGGGAGCAGCCCAGTACTTC
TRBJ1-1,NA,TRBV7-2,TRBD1,CASRGTVPENTEAFF,TGTGCCAGCAGAGGGACAGTGCCCGAGAACACTGAAGCTTTCTTT
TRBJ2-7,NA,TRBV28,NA,CASSQHSYEQYF,TGTGCCAGCAGCCAACACTCCTACGAGCAGTACTTC
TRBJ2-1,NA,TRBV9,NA,CASSVDHLAEQFF,TGTGCCAGCAGCGTAGACCATCTAGCGGAGCAGTTCTTC
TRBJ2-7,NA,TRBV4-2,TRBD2,CASSEVGTSRYEQYF,TGTGCCAGCAGCGAAGTCGGGACTAGCCGCTACGAGCAGTACTTC
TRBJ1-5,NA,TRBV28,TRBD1,CASRGQGAGNQPQHF,TGTGCCAGCAGGGGCCAGGGGGCGGGTAATCAGCCCCAGCATTTT
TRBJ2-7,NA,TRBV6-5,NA,CASSAQGNPAEQYF,TGTGCCAGCAGCGCTCAGGGTAATCCGGCCGAGCAGTACTTC